The entry below describes one TCR beta chain. Its matching antigen is unknown. The sample originates from a study of cytomegalovirus exposure and HLA in healthy donors. Study observations and caveats: A later analysis showed TCR association rates differing by HLA locus, peaking at DRB1 and lowest at HLA-C. On later analysis, the bulk of CMV-associated TCR beta chains appeared to be HLA-restricted. Under in vitro conditions, a few CMV-associated chains were confirmed as specific for CMV antigens. Presence/absence analyses assumed roughly uniform sequencing depth across donors, which may not hold.

Between the trimmed V and J ends, which lost 1 base and 0 bases, there was a span of 10 bases. The V gene's germline CDR1 is SGHTS and CDR2 YDEGEE. The CDR3 consists of 15 residues. Primers included in the PCR were 60 Vbeta and 13 Jbeta primers. The method was immunoSEQ multiplex PCR; TCRdb's version includes in-frame clones alone and lacks a portion of them. Of about 160,000 clones listed, around 88% are singletons. The clonotype originates from a woman younger than 45 in good health and CMV-seronegative. What was sequenced was PBMCs. The V call is TRBV5-8, the J call TRBJ1-1; D is ambiguous. The CDR3 DNA follows: TGTGCCAGCAGCTTGTTGAAAAACATGAACACTGAAGCTTTCTTT. It codes for CASSLLKNMNTEAFF.